This TCR beta chain was obtained from a study of blood T cells in healthy people across ages. CDR3 length: 14 residues. Trimming removed 0 bases from V and 6 bases from J, with 12 bases in between. Germline CDR1 reads SGDLS; CDR2 reads YYNGEE. Then a second PCR, running about 6 to 11 cycles, was carried out with a sample-barcoded 5' primer and a J-beta primer mix. One entry per CDR3 protein results from TCRdb running MiXCR on the 5' RACE reads. The top ten clones hold 7.9% of a sample with more than 1.4 million distinct CDR3 sequences, 42% of them seen once. The receptor comes from a woman aged 18-30 years in good health. The sample consisted of blood. The V and J genes are TRBV9 and TRBJ1-2; tentative D call: TRBD1 (5 bases). The CDR3 DNA reads TGTGCCAGCAGCGTAGGTGCAGGGTGGAATGGCTACACCTTC. Amino acids: CASSVGAGWNGYTF.